This TCR beta chain is from a study of T cell responses to AZD1222 COVID-19 vaccine. Germline CDR1 reads SGHRS; CDR2 reads YFSETQ. Trimming stripped 0 bases from V and 0 bases from J, with 10 bases between. This CDR3 is built from 15 residues. Here immunoSEQ multiplex PCR was the method, and the copy in TCRdb shows in-frame clones only, minus some. Of roughly 140,000 clones in the sample, 70% to 90% were seen once. The clonotype was recovered from an adult in good health. This sample comprised peripheral blood, obtained on day 0 of AZD1222 vaccination. The chain couples TRBV5-1 to TRBJ2-7; perhaps TRBD2 as D (6 bases). Here the CDR3 DNA reads TGCGCCAGCAGCTTGGTTAGCGGAAGCTCCTACGAGCAGTACTTC. This sequence encodes CASSLVSGSSYEQYF.